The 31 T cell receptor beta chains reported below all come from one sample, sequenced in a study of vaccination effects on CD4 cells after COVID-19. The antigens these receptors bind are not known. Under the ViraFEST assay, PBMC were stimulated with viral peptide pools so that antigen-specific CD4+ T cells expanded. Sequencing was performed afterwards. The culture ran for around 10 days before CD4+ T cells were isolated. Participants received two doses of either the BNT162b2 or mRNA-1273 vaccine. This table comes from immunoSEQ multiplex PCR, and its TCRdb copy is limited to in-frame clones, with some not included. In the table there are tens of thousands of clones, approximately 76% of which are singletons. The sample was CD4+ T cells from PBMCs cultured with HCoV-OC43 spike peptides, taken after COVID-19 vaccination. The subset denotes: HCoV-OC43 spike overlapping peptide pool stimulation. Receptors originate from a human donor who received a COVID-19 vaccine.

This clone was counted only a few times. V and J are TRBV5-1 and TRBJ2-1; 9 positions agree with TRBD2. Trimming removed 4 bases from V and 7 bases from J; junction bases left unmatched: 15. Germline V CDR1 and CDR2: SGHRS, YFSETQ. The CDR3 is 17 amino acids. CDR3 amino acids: CASSPPNLAGGSNEQFF. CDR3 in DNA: TGCGCCAGCAGCCCACCTAACTTGGCGGGGGGGAGTAATGAGCAGTTCTTC.

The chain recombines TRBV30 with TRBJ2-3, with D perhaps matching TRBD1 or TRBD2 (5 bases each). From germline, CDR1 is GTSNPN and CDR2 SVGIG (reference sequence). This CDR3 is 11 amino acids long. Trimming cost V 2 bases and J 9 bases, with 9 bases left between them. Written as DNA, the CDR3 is TGTGCCTGGAGTATAGGGACCACGCAGTATTTT. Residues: CAWSIGTTQYF.

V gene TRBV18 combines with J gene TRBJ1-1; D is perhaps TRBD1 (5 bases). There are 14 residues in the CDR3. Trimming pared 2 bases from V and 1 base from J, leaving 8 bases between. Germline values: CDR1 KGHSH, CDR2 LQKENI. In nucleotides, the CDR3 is TGTGCCAGCTCACCAAGCAGGGCGAACACTGAAGCTTTCTTT. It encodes CASSPSRANTEAFF.

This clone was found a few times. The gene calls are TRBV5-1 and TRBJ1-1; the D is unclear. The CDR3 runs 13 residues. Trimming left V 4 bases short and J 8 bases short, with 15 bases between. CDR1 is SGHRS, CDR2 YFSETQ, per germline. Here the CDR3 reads CASSPDGEKEAFF. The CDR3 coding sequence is TGCGCCAGCAGCCCCGACGGGGAGAAGGAAGCTTTCTTT.

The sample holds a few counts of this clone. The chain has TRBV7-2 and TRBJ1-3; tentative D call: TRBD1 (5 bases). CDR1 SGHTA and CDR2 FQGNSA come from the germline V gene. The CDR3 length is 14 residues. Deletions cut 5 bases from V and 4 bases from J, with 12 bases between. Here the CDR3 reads CASSNRLVGNTIYF. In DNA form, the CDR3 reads TGTGCCAGCAGCAACAGGCTTGTGGGAAACACCATATATTTT.

This chain's CDR3 is CASSLLGSIATNEKLFF. In nucleotides, the CDR3 is TGCGCCAGCAGCTTATTGGGAAGCATTGCAACTAATGAAAAACTGTTTTTT. V gene TRBV5-1 combines with J gene TRBJ1-4; D call uncertain. With 2 bases removed from V and 0 bases from J, the gap between germline ends came to 14 bases. There are 17 residues in the CDR3. The germline gives CDR1 SGHRS, CDR2 YFSETQ.

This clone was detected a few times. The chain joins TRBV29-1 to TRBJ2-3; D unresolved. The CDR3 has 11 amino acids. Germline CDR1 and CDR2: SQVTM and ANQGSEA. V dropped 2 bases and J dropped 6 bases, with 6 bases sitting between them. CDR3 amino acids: CSVESTDTQYF. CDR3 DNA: TGCAGCGTTGAATCAACGGATACGCAGTATTTT.

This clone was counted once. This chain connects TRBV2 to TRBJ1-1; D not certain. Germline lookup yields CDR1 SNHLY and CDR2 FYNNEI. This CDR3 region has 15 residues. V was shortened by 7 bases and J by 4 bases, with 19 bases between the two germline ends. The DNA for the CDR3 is TGTGCCAGCACTGCCTCGGAATTCGGGAGCACTGAAGCTTTCTTT. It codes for CASTASEFGSTEAFF.

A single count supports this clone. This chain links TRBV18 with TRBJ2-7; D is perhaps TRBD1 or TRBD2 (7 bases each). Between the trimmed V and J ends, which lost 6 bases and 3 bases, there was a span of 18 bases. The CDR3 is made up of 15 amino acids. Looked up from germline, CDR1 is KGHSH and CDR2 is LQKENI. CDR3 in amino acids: CASSREGGDSYEQYV. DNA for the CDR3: TGTGCCAGCTCTCGCGAAGGGGGGGACAGCTACGAGCAGTACGTC.

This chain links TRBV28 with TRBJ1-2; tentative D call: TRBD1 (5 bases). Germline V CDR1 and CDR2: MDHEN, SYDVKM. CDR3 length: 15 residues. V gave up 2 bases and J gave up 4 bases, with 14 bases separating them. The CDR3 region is CASSLQSGTSYGYTF. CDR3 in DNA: TGTGCCAGCAGTTTACAATCCGGGACTTCCTATGGCTACACCTTC.

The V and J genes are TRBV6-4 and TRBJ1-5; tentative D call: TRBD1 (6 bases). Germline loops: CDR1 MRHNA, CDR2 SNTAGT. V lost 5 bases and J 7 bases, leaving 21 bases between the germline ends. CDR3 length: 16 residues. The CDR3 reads CASSSLLDRSTQPQHF. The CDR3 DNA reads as TGTGCCAGCAGTTCCCTCCTAGACAGGTCAACCCAGCCCCAGCATTTT.

The CDR3 loop is CASSPRPDRDEQYV. The CDR3 nucleotides are TGCGCCAGCAGCCCCCGCCCAGACAGGGACGAGCAGTACGTC. The chain employs TRBV5-1 and TRBJ2-7; 7 positions agree with TRBD1. The CDR3 runs to 14 residues. V shed 4 bases, J shed 5 bases, and the junction held 9 bases outside the gene matches. The germline gives CDR1 SGHRS, CDR2 YFSETQ.

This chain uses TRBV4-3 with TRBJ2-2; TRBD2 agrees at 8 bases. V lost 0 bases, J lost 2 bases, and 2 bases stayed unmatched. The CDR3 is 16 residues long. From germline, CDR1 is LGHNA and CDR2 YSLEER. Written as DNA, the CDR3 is TGCGCCAGCAGCCAAGAGACTAGCGCTAACACCGGGGAGCTGTTTTTT. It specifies CASSQETSANTGELFF.

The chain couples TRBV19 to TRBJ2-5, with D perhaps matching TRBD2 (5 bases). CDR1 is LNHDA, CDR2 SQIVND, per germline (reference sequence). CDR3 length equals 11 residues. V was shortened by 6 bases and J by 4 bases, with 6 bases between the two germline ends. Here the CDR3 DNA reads TGTGCCAGTAGAGGAGGAGAGACCCAGTACTTC. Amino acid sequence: CASRGGETQYF.

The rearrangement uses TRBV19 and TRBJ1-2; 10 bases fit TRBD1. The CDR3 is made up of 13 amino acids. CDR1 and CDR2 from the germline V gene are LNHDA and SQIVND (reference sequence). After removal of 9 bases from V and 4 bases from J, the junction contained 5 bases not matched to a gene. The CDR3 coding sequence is TGTGCCAGCACCCGGGACAGGGGCTATGGCTACACCTTC. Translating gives CASTRDRGYGYTF.

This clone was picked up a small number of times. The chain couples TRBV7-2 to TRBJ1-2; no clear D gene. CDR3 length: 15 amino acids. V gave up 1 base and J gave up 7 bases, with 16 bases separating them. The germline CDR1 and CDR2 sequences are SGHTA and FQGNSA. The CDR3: CASSLEGSLLSGYTF. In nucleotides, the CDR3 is TGTGCCAGCAGCTTAGAGGGCAGCCTTTTATCTGGCTACACCTTC.

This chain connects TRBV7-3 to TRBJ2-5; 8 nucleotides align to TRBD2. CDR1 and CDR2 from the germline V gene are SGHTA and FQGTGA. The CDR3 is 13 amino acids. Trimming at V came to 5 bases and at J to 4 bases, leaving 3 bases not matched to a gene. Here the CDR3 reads CASSPAGGETQYF. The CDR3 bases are TGTGCCAGCAGCCCGGCGGGGGGAGAGACCCAGTACTTC.

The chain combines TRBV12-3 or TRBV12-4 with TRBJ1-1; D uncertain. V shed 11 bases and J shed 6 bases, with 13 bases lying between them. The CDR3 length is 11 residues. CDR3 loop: CAAKSFSEAFF. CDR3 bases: TGTGCCGCCAAATCCTTCTCTGAAGCTTTCTTT.

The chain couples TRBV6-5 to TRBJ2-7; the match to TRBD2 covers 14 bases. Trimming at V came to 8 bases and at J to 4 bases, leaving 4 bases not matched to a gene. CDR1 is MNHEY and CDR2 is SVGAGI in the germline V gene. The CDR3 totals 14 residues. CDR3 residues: CASGLAGGQYEQYV. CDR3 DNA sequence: TGTGCCAGCGGACTAGCGGGGGGACAATACGAGCAGTACGTC.

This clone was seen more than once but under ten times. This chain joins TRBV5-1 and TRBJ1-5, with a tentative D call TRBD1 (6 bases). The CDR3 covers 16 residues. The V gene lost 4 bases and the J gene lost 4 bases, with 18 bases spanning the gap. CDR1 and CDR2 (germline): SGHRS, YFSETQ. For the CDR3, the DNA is TGCGCCAGCAGCGTTGACCGGACAGCCTTTAATCAGCCCCAGCATTTT. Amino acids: CASSVDRTAFNQPQHF.

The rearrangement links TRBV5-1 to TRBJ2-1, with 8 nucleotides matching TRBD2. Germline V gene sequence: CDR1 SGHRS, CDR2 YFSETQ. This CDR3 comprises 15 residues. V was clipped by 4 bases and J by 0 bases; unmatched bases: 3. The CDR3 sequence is CASSKSGGSYNEQFF. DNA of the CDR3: TGCGCCAGCAGCAAAAGCGGGGGCTCCTACAATGAGCAGTTCTTC.

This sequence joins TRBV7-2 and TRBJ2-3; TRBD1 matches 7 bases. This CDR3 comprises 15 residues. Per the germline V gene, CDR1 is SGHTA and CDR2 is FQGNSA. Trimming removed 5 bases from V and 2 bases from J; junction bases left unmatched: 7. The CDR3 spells CASSSRTGNTDTQYF. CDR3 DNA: TGTGCCAGCAGCAGCCGGACAGGCAACACAGATACGCAGTATTTT.

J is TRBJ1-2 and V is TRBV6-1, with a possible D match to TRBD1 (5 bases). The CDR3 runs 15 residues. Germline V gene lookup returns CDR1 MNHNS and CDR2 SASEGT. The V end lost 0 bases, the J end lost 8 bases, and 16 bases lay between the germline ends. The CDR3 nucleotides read TGTGCCAGCAGTGAAGCGCGGGGCAGGGTTGAAGGCTACACCTTC. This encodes CASSEARGRVEGYTF.

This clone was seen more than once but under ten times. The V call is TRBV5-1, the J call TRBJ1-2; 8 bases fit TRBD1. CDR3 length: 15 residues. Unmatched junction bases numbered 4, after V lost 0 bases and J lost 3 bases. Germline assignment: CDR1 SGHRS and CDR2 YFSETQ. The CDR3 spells CASSLGTGLYYGYTF. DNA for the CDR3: TGCGCCAGCAGCTTGGGGACAGGGTTATACTATGGCTACACCTTC.

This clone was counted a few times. The CDR3 here is CASSAQGNGELFF. The DNA for the CDR3 is TGTGCCAGCTCAGCACAGGGGAACGGGGAGCTGTTTTTT. The rearrangement links TRBV18 to TRBJ2-2; 7 nucleotides match TRBD1. The CDR3 covers 13 residues. V was pared by 5 bases and J by 7 bases, with 4 bases of the junction left unmatched. The V gene's germline CDR1 is KGHSH and CDR2 LQKENI.

The CDR3: CASSQSGGGGEQYV. The CDR3 nucleotides read TGTGCCAGCAGCCAGTCGGGAGGAGGAGGTGAGCAGTACGTC. This chain uses TRBV3-1 (or the pseudogene TRBV3-2) with TRBJ2-7; 7 nucleotides agree with TRBD2. The germline V gene has CDR1 LGHDT and CDR2 YNNKEL (reference sequence). V was clipped by 3 bases and J by 7 bases; unmatched bases: 9. This CDR3 comprises 14 residues.

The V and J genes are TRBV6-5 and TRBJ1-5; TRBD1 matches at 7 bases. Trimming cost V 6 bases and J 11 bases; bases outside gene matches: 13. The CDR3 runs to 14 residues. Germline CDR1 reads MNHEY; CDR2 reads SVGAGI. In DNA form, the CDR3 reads TGTGCCAGCAGAAGACAGGGCCCCAAGGAGGCCCAGCATTTT. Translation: CASRRQGPKEAQHF.

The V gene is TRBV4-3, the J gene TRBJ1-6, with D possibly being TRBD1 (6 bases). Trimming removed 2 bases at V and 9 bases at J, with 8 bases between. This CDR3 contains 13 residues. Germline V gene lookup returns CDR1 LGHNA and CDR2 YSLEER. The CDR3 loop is CASSQLQGSPLHF. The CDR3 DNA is TGCGCCAGCAGCCAACTACAGGGTTCACCCCTCCACTTT.

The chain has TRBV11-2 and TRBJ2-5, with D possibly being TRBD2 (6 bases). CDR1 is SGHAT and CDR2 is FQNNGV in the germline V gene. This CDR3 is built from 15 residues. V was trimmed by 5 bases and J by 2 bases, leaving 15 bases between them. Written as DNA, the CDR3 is TGTGCCAGCAGCCCGGTCGTTAGCGGACAAGAGACCCAGTACTTC. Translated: CASSPVVSGQETQYF.

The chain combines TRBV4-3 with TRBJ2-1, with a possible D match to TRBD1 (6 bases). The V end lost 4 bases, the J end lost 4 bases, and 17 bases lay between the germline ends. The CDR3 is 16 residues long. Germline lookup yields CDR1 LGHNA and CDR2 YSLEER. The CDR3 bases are TGCGCCAGCAGCCTAGAACCCGGGACACCTTACAATGAGCAGTTCTTC. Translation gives CASSLEPGTPYNEQFF.

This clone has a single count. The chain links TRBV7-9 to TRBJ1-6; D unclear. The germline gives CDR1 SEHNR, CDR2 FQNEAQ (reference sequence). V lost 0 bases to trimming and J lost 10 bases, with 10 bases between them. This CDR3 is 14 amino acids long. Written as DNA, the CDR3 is TGTGCCAGCAGCTTAGCTTCGGGGTACTCACCCCTCCACTTT. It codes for CASSLASGYSPLHF.